A selection of T cell receptor beta chains follows, all from one sample in a study of CD8 T cells in Susac syndrome. From the immunoSEQ multiplex PCR reads, TCRdb called clonotypes with MiXCR, one entry per CDR3 protein. The sample yields about 150,000 distinct CDR3 sequences, approximately 95% seen once. The specimen was CD4+ T cells from PBMCs. The receptors originated from a human donor with Susac syndrome. Both conserved end residues are part of each CDR3. Each record gives: V gene, J gene, D gene, clone size, CDR3 DNA, CDR3 protein. A D gene is named only where the DNA matches it firmly. The size field is filled for only some rows; it gives once, few, many or a size class.

V gene: TRBV7-3
J gene: TRBJ2-2
D gene: TRBD2
clone size: -
CDR3 DNA: TGTGCCAGCAGCTTAACACTAGCGGGGACCGGGGAGCTGTTTTTT
CDR3 protein: CASSLTLAGTGELFF

V gene: TRBV9
J gene: TRBJ2-6
D gene: -
clone size: -
CDR3 DNA: TGTGCCAGCAGCGTCAAAGGATCTGGGGCCAACGTCCTGACTTTC
CDR3 protein: CASSVKGSGANVLTF

V gene: TRBV5-1
J gene: TRBJ2-7
D gene: -
clone size: once
CDR3 DNA: TGCGCCAGCAGCTTGGATGCCCATTCTTACGAGCAGTACTTC
CDR3 protein: CASSLDAHSYEQYF

V gene: TRBV11-2
J gene: TRBJ2-5
D gene: -
clone size: -
CDR3 DNA: TGTGCCAGCAGCTTAGATACCGGGACCCAGTACTTC
CDR3 protein: CASSLDTGTQYF

V gene: TRBV12-3/TRBV12-4
J gene: TRBJ1-4
D gene: -
clone size: once
CDR3 DNA: TGTGCCAGCAGTTTGGGGGAAGAAAAACTGTTTTTT
CDR3 protein: CASSLGEEKLFF

V gene: TRBV29-1
J gene: TRBJ1-3
D gene: TRBD1
clone size: -
CDR3 DNA: TGCAGCACGACAGGGGTTGGAAACACCATATATTTT
CDR3 protein: CSTTGVGNTIYF

V gene: TRBV29-1
J gene: TRBJ2-1
D gene: -
clone size: once
CDR3 DNA: TGCAGCGTTGTTGGGACGCCCCATGTACTCCGGGATGAGCAGTTCTTC
CDR3 protein: CSVVGTPHVLRDEQFF

V gene: TRBV4-2
J gene: TRBJ2-7
D gene: -
clone size: -
CDR3 DNA: TGTGCCAGCAGCCAAGATATGGGCTATATTAACTACGAGCAGTACTTC
CDR3 protein: CASSQDMGYINYEQYF

V gene: TRBV9
J gene: TRBJ1-2
D gene: -
clone size: -
CDR3 DNA: TGTGCCAGCAGCGTAGAGGGGAACTATGGCTACACCTTC
CDR3 protein: CASSVEGNYGYTF

V gene: TRBV11-2
J gene: TRBJ2-1
D gene: -
clone size: -
CDR3 DNA: TGTGCCAGCAGCTCCCCCCAGGGCGTTACACGCGAGCAGTTCTTC
CDR3 protein: CASSSPQGVTREQFF

V gene: TRBV15
J gene: TRBJ2-7
D gene: TRBD1
clone size: -
CDR3 DNA: TGTGCCACCAGCAGATCGGGCGGGACAGGGGGCCGGGAGCAGTACTTC
CDR3 protein: CATSRSGGTGGREQYF

V gene: TRBV2
J gene: TRBJ2-1
D gene: TRBD2
clone size: -
CDR3 DNA: TGTGCCAGCAGTCGGGGCGGGGGACTATACAATGAGCAGTTCTTC
CDR3 protein: CASSRGGGLYNEQFF

V gene: TRBV20-1
J gene: TRBJ2-5
D gene: -
clone size: -
CDR3 DNA: TGCAGTGCTAGAGAGGCTGGGCGGGGTGAAGAGACCCAGTACTTC
CDR3 protein: CSAREAGRGEETQYF

V gene: TRBV7-9
J gene: TRBJ1-6
D gene: -
clone size: -
CDR3 DNA: TGTGCCAGCAGCTTAGTCCGGCAAGATAATTCACCCCTCCACTTT
CDR3 protein: CASSLVRQDNSPLHF

V gene: TRBV29-1
J gene: TRBJ1-1
D gene: -
clone size: -
CDR3 DNA: TGCAGCGGATATGCGGGGGTGGGGGCTTTCTTT
CDR3 protein: CSGYAGVGAFF

V gene: TRBV12-3/TRBV12-4
J gene: TRBJ2-7
D gene: -
clone size: -
CDR3 DNA: TGTGCCAGCGGTCGACTAGACAACTCCTACGAGCAGTACTTC
CDR3 protein: CASGRLDNSYEQYF

V gene: TRBV7-6
J gene: TRBJ2-3
D gene: TRBD2
clone size: -
CDR3 DNA: TGTGCCAGCAGCTTAAAGGGCGGGAGCGCAGATACGCAGTATTTT
CDR3 protein: CASSLKGGSADTQYF

V gene: TRBV20-1
J gene: TRBJ2-7
D gene: TRBD1
clone size: -
CDR3 DNA: TGCAGTGCTCGCCACAGGGGCTACGAGCAGTACTTC
CDR3 protein: CSARHRGYEQYF

V gene: TRBV29-1
J gene: TRBJ2-6
D gene: TRBD1
clone size: -
CDR3 DNA: TGCAGCGTGGGGACAGCTGGGGCCAACGTCCTGACTTTC
CDR3 protein: CSVGTAGANVLTF

V gene: TRBV18
J gene: TRBJ1-2
D gene: TRBD1
clone size: once
CDR3 DNA: TGTGCCAGCTCACCTCCGGACAGGATCTATGGCTACACCTTC
CDR3 protein: CASSPPDRIYGYTF

V gene: TRBV20-1
J gene: TRBJ1-5
D gene: -
clone size: -
CDR3 DNA: TGCAGTGCTAGTCGGGGGGCTGGGAGCAATCAGCCCCAGCATTTT
CDR3 protein: CSASRGAGSNQPQHF

V gene: TRBV20-1
J gene: TRBJ2-1
D gene: TRBD2
clone size: -
CDR3 DNA: TGCAGTGCTAGAGATGGGGCTAGCGGGGGGGTTGAGCAGTTCTTC
CDR3 protein: CSARDGASGGVEQFF

V gene: TRBV20-1
J gene: TRBJ1-5
D gene: -
clone size: -
CDR3 DNA: TGCAGTGCTAGAGGTGGCGGGGGAAGCAATCAGCCCCAGCATTTT
CDR3 protein: CSARGGGGSNQPQHF

V gene: TRBV20-1
J gene: TRBJ2-7
D gene: -
clone size: once
CDR3 DNA: TGCAGTGCTTCCTCCTACGAGCAGTACTTC
CDR3 protein: CSASSYEQYF

V gene: TRBV12-5
J gene: TRBJ2-7
D gene: TRBD1
clone size: once
CDR3 DNA: TGTGCTAGTGGTTTGTACCCCCCGGGACAGGGGGCGCGGGAGCAGTACTTC
CDR3 protein: CASGLYPPGQGAREQYF

V gene: TRBV3-1
J gene: TRBJ2-7
D gene: -
clone size: -
CDR3 DNA: TGTGCCAGTCGGGACAACTCCTACGAGCAGTACTTC
CDR3 protein: CASRDNSYEQYF

V gene: TRBV7-9
J gene: TRBJ1-2
D gene: -
clone size: -
CDR3 DNA: TGTGCCAGCAGCTTAACCCCTAATATTAAAGGGGGAGGCTACACCTTC
CDR3 protein: CASSLTPNIKGGGYTF

V gene: TRBV5-4
J gene: TRBJ2-3
D gene: -
clone size: -
CDR3 DNA: TGTGCCAGCAGCTTGGCCCGGATCACAGATACGCAGTATTTT
CDR3 protein: CASSLARITDTQYF

V gene: TRBV18
J gene: TRBJ1-1
D gene: -
clone size: once
CDR3 DNA: TGTGCCAGCTCACCGGATAGCGGCGGTGAAGCTTTCTTT
CDR3 protein: CASSPDSGGEAFF

V gene: TRBV29-1
J gene: TRBJ1-2
D gene: TRBD1
clone size: -
CDR3 DNA: TGCAGCGTTGATGACAGGGTCTATGGCTACACCTTC
CDR3 protein: CSVDDRVYGYTF

V gene: TRBV9
J gene: TRBJ2-1
D gene: -
clone size: once
CDR3 DNA: TGTGCCAGCAGCGTAGGAAACGGGGGTGGATATGAGCAGTTCTTC
CDR3 protein: CASSVGNGGGYEQFF

V gene: TRBV4-2
J gene: TRBJ1-6
D gene: TRBD1
clone size: once
CDR3 DNA: TGTGCCAGCAGCCAAGATGGTGTTGGGACAGCGTATAATTCACCCCTCCACTTT
CDR3 protein: CASSQDGVGTAYNSPLHF

V gene: TRBV15
J gene: TRBJ2-7
D gene: -
clone size: -
CDR3 DNA: TGTGCCACCAGGGTGGGGGACGTGCAGTACTTC
CDR3 protein: CATRVGDVQYF

V gene: TRBV5-1
J gene: TRBJ1-1
D gene: -
clone size: -
CDR3 DNA: TGCGCCAGCAGCTTGCCCGGGGCGCGTGAAGCTTTCTTT
CDR3 protein: CASSLPGAREAFF

V gene: TRBV7-2
J gene: TRBJ2-7
D gene: TRBD1
clone size: -
CDR3 DNA: TGTGCCAGCAGCTTAGCTGTAAAGGGGGCGAAATACGAGCAGTACTTC
CDR3 protein: CASSLAVKGAKYEQYF

V gene: TRBV19
J gene: TRBJ1-1
D gene: -
clone size: -
CDR3 DNA: TGTGCCAGTAGTATAGAAGGAGGCCCGCTTATGAACACTGAAGCTTTCTTT
CDR3 protein: CASSIEGGPLMNTEAFF

V gene: TRBV6-4
J gene: TRBJ1-2
D gene: -
clone size: -
CDR3 DNA: TGTGCCAGCAGCCCGGGACCGGGACGCTACACCTTC
CDR3 protein: CASSPGPGRYTF

V gene: TRBV20-1
J gene: TRBJ1-2
D gene: -
clone size: -
CDR3 DNA: TGCAGTGCTAGAGATCTGGCAGACTATGGCTACACCTTC
CDR3 protein: CSARDLADYGYTF

V gene: TRBV10-3
J gene: TRBJ1-1
D gene: -
clone size: -
CDR3 DNA: TGTGCCATAAACTCAGGGTACACTGAAGCTTTCTTT
CDR3 protein: CAINSGYTEAFF

V gene: TRBV7-9
J gene: TRBJ2-7
D gene: -
clone size: -
CDR3 DNA: TGTGCCAGCAGTCGAGCGAATCCACCCTACGAGCAGTACTTC
CDR3 protein: CASSRANPPYEQYF

V gene: TRBV20-1
J gene: TRBJ1-1
D gene: -
clone size: once
CDR3 DNA: TGCAGTGCTAGATATCGGCAGAACACTGAAGCTTTCTTT
CDR3 protein: CSARYRQNTEAFF

V gene: TRBV29-1
J gene: TRBJ2-7
D gene: -
clone size: -
CDR3 DNA: TGCAGCCGAAGGGGCAACGAGCAGTACTTC
CDR3 protein: CSRRGNEQYF

V gene: TRBV20-1
J gene: TRBJ2-4
D gene: TRBD1
clone size: -
CDR3 DNA: TGCAGTGCTAGACAGGGGGCTGGAAACATTCAGTACTTC
CDR3 protein: CSARQGAGNIQYF

V gene: TRBV20-1
J gene: TRBJ2-3
D gene: -
clone size: -
CDR3 DNA: TGCAGTGCTAGTTCCCCAACGATCGGCACAGATACGCAGTATTTT
CDR3 protein: CSASSPTIGTDTQYF

V gene: TRBV20-1
J gene: TRBJ1-2
D gene: -
clone size: -
CDR3 DNA: TGCAGTGCTAGCTCTGAAGGAAACTATGGCTACACCTTC
CDR3 protein: CSASSEGNYGYTF

V gene: TRBV5-1
J gene: TRBJ2-7
D gene: -
clone size: -
CDR3 DNA: TGCGCCAGCAGCTTGGATACGAGGGGCGAGCAGTACTTC
CDR3 protein: CASSLDTRGEQYF

V gene: TRBV20-1
J gene: TRBJ2-5
D gene: -
clone size: -
CDR3 DNA: TGCAGTGCTGAGGGGGGAGGATTGCAAGAGACCCAGTACTTC
CDR3 protein: CSAEGGGLQETQYF

V gene: TRBV2
J gene: TRBJ1-2
D gene: -
clone size: few
CDR3 DNA: TGTGCCAGCAGTGAGGAGGGGACGAACTATGGCTACACCTTC
CDR3 protein: CASSEEGTNYGYTF

V gene: TRBV20-1
J gene: TRBJ2-5
D gene: -
clone size: -
CDR3 DNA: TGCAGTGCTACCAGAACAGGGGGGGTACAAGAGACCCAGTACTTC
CDR3 protein: CSATRTGGVQETQYF

V gene: TRBV7-2
J gene: TRBJ1-6
D gene: -
clone size: -
CDR3 DNA: TGTGCCAGCAGCAGATCCAGCTCACCCCTCCACTTT
CDR3 protein: CASSRSSSPLHF

V gene: TRBV20-1
J gene: TRBJ2-7
D gene: TRBD1
clone size: -
CDR3 DNA: TGCAGTGCTTGGGGGACAGACTCCTACGAGCAGTACTTC
CDR3 protein: CSAWGTDSYEQYF